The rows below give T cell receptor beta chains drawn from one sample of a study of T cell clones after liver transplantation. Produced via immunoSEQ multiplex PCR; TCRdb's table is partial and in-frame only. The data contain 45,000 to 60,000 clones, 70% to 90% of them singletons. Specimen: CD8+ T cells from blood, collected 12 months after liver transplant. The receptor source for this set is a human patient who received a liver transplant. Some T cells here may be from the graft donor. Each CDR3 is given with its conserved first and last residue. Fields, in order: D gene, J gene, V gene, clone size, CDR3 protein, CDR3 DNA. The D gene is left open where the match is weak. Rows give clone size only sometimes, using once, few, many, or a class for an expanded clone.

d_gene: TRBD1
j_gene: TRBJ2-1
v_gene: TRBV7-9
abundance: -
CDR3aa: CASSYARQGEFF
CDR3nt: TGTGCCAGCAGCTATGCCCGGCAGGGGGAGTTCTTC

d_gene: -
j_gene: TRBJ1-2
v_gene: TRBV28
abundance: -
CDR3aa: CASSLTGVDYGYTF
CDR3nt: TGTGCCAGCAGTTTAACTGGGGTGGACTATGGCTACACCTTC

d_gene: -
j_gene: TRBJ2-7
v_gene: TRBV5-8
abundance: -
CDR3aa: CASSWVYEQYF
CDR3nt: TGTGCCAGCAGCTGGGTGTACGAGCAGTACTTC

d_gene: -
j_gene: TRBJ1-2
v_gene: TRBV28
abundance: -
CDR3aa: CASSLLAGTRGYTF
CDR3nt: TGTGCCAGCAGTTTATTGGCGGGGACGCGAGGCTACACCTTC

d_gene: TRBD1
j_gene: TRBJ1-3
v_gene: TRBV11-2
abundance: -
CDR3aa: CASTGGDRGISGNTIYF
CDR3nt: TGTGCCAGCACCGGGGGGGACAGGGGTATCTCTGGAAACACCATATATTTT

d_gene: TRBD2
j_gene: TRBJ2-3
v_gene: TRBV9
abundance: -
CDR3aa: CASSAASGGTDTQYF
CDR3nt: TGTGCCAGCAGCGCTGCTAGCGGGGGCACAGATACGCAGTATTTT

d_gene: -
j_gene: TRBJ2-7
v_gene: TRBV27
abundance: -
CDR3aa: CASSLRGPSYEQYF
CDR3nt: TGTGCCAGCAGTTTGCGGGGGCCTTCCTACGAGCAGTACTTC

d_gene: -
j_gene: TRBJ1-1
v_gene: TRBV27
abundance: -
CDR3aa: CASSLGTLNTEAFF
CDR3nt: TGTGCCAGCAGTTTGGGGACTCTGAACACTGAAGCTTTCTTT

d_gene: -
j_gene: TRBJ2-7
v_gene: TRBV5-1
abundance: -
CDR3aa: CASRSGLSEYF
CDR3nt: TGCGCCAGCAGATCGGGGCTCTCCGAGTACTTC

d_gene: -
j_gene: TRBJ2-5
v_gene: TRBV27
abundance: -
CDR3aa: CASSLGRGYQETQYF
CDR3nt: TGTGCCAGCAGTTTAGGGAGGGGGTACCAAGAGACCCAGTACTTC

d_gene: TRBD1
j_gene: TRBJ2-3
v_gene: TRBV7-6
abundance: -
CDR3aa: CASSLGTGADTQYF
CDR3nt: TGTGCCAGCAGCTTGGGGACAGGGGCAGATACGCAGTATTTT

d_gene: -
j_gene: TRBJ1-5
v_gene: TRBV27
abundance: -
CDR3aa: CASSLSFFQPQHF
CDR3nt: TGTGCCAGCAGTTTATCGTTTTTTCAGCCCCAGCATTTT

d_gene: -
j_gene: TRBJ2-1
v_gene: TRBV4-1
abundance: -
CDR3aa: CASSQALRRGSSYNEQFF
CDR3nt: TGCGCCAGCAGCCAAGCCCTAAGGAGGGGGAGCTCCTACAATGAGCAGTTCTTC

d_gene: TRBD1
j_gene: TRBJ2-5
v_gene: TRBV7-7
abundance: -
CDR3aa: CASSLGTGGETQYF
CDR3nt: TGTGCTAGCAGCTTAGGGACAGGGGGTGAGACCCAGTACTTC

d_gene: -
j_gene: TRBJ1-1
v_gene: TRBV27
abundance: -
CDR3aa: CASSLTPRASNTEAFF
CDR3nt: TGTGCCAGCAGTTTGACCCCCAGAGCTTCGAACACTGAAGCTTTCTTT

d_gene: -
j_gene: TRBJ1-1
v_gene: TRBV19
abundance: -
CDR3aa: CASQLRGMNTEAFF
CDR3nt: TGTGCCAGCCAGTTACGGGGGATGAACACTGAAGCTTTCTTT

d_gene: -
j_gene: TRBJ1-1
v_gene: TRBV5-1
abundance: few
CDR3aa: CASSLDRSLTGYPEAFF
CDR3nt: TGCGCCAGCAGCTTGGATCGCTCTCTTACAGGGTACCCTGAAGCTTTCTTT

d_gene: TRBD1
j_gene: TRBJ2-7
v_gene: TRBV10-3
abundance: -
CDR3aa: CAIKLRGQGNTYEQYF
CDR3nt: TGTGCCATCAAACTTCGGGGACAGGGGAATACCTACGAGCAGTACTTC

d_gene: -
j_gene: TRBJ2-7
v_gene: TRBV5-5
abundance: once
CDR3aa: CASRGQASYEQYF
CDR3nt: TGTGCCAGCAGAGGTCAGGCCTCCTACGAGCAGTACTTC

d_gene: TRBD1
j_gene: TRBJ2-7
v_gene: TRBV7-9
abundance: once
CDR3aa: CASSPPNRGDDEQYF
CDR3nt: TGTGCCAGCAGCCCTCCTAACAGGGGAGACGACGAGCAGTACTTC

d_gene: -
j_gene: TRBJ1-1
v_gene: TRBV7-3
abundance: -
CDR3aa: CASSLRENTEAFF
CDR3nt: TGTGCCAGCAGCCTCCGGGAGAACACTGAAGCTTTCTTT

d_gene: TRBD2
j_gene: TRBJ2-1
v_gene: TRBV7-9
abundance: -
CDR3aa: CAAGGNRYNKQFF
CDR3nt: TGTGCCGCGGGGGGCAATCGCTACAATAAGCAGTTCTTC

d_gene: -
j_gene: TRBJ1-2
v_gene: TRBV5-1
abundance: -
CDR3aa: CASSLVASNYGYTF
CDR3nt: TGCGCCAGCAGCTTGGTCGCCAGCAACTATGGCTACACCTTC

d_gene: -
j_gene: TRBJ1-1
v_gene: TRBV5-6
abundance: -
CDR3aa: CASSLAMGREIVTEAFF
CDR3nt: TGTGCCAGCAGCTTGGCCATGGGGCGGGAAATAGTAACAGAAGCTTTCTTT